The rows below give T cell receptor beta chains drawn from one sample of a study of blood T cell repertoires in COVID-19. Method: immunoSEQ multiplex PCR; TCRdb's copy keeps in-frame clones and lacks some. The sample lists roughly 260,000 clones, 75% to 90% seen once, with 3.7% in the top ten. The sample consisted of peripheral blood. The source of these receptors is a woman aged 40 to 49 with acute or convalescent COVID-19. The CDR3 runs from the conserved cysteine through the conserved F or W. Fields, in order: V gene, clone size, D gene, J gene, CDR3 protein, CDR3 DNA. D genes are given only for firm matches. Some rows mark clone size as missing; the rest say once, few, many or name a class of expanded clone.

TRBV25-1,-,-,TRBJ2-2,CASSDHGGSGELFF,TGTGCCAGCAGTGATCATGGGGGCTCCGGGGAGCTGTTTTTT
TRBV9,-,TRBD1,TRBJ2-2,CASSATGTGHTGELFF,TGTGCCAGCAGCGCGACCGGGACAGGGCACACCGGGGAGCTGTTTTTT
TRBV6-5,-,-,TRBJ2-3,CASRLSRGMKDTQYF,TGTGCCAGCCGCCTTTCTAGGGGGATGAAAGATACGCAGTATTTT
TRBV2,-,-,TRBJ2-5,CASSAWTGQYF,TGTGCCAGCAGTGCGTGGACTGGCCAGTACTTC
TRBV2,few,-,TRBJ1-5,CASSGTRQGNQPQHF,TGTGCCAGCAGTGGAACCCGACAGGGCAATCAGCCCCAGCATTTT
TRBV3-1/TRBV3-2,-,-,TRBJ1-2,CASSPFLVGAYGYTF,TGTGCCAGCAGCCCATTTTTAGTAGGGGCCTATGGCTACACCTTC
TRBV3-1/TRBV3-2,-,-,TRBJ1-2,CASSTPQGGRNYGYTF,TGTGCCAGCAGCACCCCACAGGGAGGGAGGAACTATGGCTACACCTTC
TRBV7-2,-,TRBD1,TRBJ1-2,CASSRYQTGGLGYTF,TGTGCCAGCAGCCGTTACCAGACAGGGGGACTAGGCTACACCTTC
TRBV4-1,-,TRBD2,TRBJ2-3,CASSQELAGGRLDTQYF,TGCGCCAGCAGCCAAGAACTAGCGGGGGGGCGGTTAGATACGCAGTATTTT
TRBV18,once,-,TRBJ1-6,CASSPPPGVVNSPLHF,TGTGCCAGCTCACCACCCCCAGGGGTAGTAAATTCACCCCTCCACTTT
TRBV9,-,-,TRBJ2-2,CASRFTLQDTGELFF,TGTGCCAGCAGGTTCACACTTCAGGACACCGGGGAGCTGTTTTTT
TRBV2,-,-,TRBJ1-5,CASTSGGYSNQPQHF,TGTGCCAGCACCTCGGGGGGTTATAGCAATCAGCCCCAGCATTTT
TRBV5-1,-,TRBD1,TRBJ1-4,CASSSTGTGGEKLFF,TGCGCCAGCAGCTCGACCGGGACAGGTGGTGAAAAACTGTTTTTT
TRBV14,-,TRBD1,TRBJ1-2,CASSLPGPGGTANYGYTF,TGTGCCAGCAGCCTCCCCGGACCGGGGGGGACAGCTAACTATGGCTACACCTTC
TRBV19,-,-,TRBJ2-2,CASRGSLPDSPNTGELFF,TGTGCCAGTAGGGGGAGCTTACCGGACAGCCCGAACACCGGGGAGCTGTTTTTT
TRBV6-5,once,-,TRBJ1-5,CASGTPGQGNQPQHF,TGTGCCAGCGGCACACCGGGCCAGGGGAATCAGCCCCAGCATTTT
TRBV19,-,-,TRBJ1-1,CASSIASQGGTEAFF,TGTGCCAGTAGTATCGCATCGCAGGGCGGCACTGAAGCTTTCTTT
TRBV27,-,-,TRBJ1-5,CASSLVALGSQPQHF,TGTGCCAGCAGTTTAGTAGCTCTGGGGAGTCAGCCCCAGCATTTT
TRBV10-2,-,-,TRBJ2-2,CASSDGWLENTGELFF,TGCGCCAGCAGTGACGGTTGGTTAGAGAACACCGGGGAGCTGTTTTTT
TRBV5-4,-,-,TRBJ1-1,CASSGVRDTEAFF,TGTGCCAGCTCGGGGGTTAGGGACACTGAAGCTTTCTTT
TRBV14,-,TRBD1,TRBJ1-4,CASSPTGAINEKLFF,TGTGCCAGCAGCCCAACAGGGGCGATTAATGAAAAACTGTTTTTT
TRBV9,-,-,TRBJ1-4,CASSAGGEDEKLFF,TGTGCCAGCAGCGCGGGAGGGGAGGATGAAAAACTGTTTTTT
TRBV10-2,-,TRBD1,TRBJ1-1,CASSESDRGRTEAFF,TGCGCCAGCAGTGAGTCGGACAGGGGGCGCACTGAAGCTTTCTTT
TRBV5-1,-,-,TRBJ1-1,CASTSEPTGTEAFF,TGCGCCAGCACTTCCGAGCCAACGGGCACTGAAGCTTTCTTT
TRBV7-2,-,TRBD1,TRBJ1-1,CASRLQGADTEAFF,TGTGCCAGCAGGTTACAGGGGGCGGACACTGAAGCTTTCTTT